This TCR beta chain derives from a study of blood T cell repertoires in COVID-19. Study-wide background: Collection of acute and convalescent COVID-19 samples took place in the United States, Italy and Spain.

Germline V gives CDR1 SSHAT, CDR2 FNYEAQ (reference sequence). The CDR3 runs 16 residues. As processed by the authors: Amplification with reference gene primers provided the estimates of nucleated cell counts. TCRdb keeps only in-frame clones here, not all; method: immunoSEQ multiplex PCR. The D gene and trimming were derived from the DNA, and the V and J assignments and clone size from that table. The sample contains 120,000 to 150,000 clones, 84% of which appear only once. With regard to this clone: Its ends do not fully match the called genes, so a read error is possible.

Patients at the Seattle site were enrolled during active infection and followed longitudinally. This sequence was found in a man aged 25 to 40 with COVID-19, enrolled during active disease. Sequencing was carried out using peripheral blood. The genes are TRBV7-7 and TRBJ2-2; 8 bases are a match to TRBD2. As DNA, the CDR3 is TGTGCTAGCAGCACCGGCGGGGGGAGTCGGGCCGGGGAGCTGTTTTTT. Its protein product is CASSTGGGSRAGELFF.